The sequence of this TCR beta chain was determined in a study of patients and donors after allogeneic stem cell transplantation. Germline CDR1 and CDR2: SEHNR and FQNEAQ (reference sequence). This CDR3 comprises 16 residues. Trimming shortened V by 5 bases and J by 5 bases, and 18 bases separated the two germline ends. This clonotype was seen more than once but under ten times. TCRdb processed the RT-PCR reads anew with MiXCR; each CDR3 protein has one entry. The data hold about 410,000 distinct CDR3 sequences, with 16% observed a single time. The sequenced material came from blood, either unsorted or a sorted T cell fraction (not recorded which). The chain couples TRBV7-9 to TRBJ2-2; weak D call: TRBD1 (6 bases). The sequence was collected from a human donor who was either an allogeneic HSCT recipient or a stem cell or donor lymphocyte infusion donor (not recorded which). It is not recorded whose cells these are; they may come from a transplant donor. CDR3 region: CASSPPTGSPTGELFF. The CDR3, as DNA: TGTGCCAGCAGCCCACCTACAGGGTCCCCGACCGGGGAGCTGTTTTTT.